A single T cell receptor (beta chain) is shown here with its context. Its antigen is as yet unknown. This sample stems from a study of T cell repertoires in cytomegalovirus infection. Overall study: Evidence of both CMV infection and a matching HLA type came from public TCR beta signatures.

V was cut by 2 bases and J by 6 bases, with 11 bases left in between. The CDR3 contains 14 residues. Germline values: CDR1 MNHEY, CDR2 SVGEGT. Regarding the study as a whole: Adding up the frequency of public TCR beta families identified people who carried CMV plus the relevant HLA. HLA-C-restricted CMV-specific TCR beta clonotypes prevailed in the ex vivo response.

TCRdb ran MiXCR on the reads and lists one entry per CDR3 protein. The sample lists around 320,000 distinct CDR3 sequences, over 7.5% occurring once. The rearrangement links TRBV6-2 or TRBV6-3 to TRBJ2-4; maybe TRBD1 (6 bases). The origin of this receptor is a human donor in good health (CMV status not recorded). Some clones in this sample may be carry-over from other donors' samples. Material: PBMCs. CDR3 amino acids: CASSYAGVGNIQYF. CDR3 coding DNA: TGTGCCAGCAGTTACGCAGGGGTCGGAAACATTCAGTACTTC.